Here is one T cell receptor beta chain with its context. The antigen remains undetermined. The data were produced by immunoSEQ multiplex PCR, yet TCRdb's version contains in-frame clones alone and is incomplete. This repertoire shows 15,000 to 20,000 clones, around 90% found once; its top ten account for around 48%. This sample is drawn from a study of OX40 agonist ivuxolimab in advanced cancers. Points from the study as a whole: Compared with CD4+, CD8+ T cells on average had more expanded clones. Dose levels from 0.1 to 3.0 mg/kg saw CD4+ and CD8+ blood T cells expand clonally by week 6. What antigens the expanded peripheral T cells recognized was never established.

Trimming took off 4 bases at V and 4 bases at J, with 9 bases between the two ends. This CDR3 region has 13 residues. Germline CDR1 is SGDLS and CDR2 is YYNGEE. Peripheral blood came from all dose cohorts at three timepoints. The rearrangement uses TRBV9 and TRBJ2-1, with D perhaps matching TRBD2 (5 bases). The sequencing used CD4+ or CD8+ T cells sorted from blood, collected in a trial of the OX40 agonist ivuxolimab. This receptor was identified in an adult with an advanced solid tumor such as melanoma, head and neck, liver or kidney cancer. The CDR3 region is CASSSRLYNEQFF. In DNA, the CDR3 is TGTGCCAGCAGCTCCCGACTATACAATGAGCAGTTCTTC.